The 12 T cell receptor beta chains reported below all come from one sample, sequenced in a study of CD8 T cells in Susac syndrome (dated by TCRdb to the late 2010s). Receptors were amplified or captured by the immunoSEQ multiplex PCR assay. RNA was extracted with the RNeasy kit and roughly 0.45 to 1 ug was reverse transcribed using random hexamers. TCRdb reprocessing: public reads trimmed at Q25 with fastp, clones called with MiXCR, in-frame beta chains kept. For every CDR3 protein sequence, its rows merge into one entry that carries the most common genes and DNA. This sample is represented by 100,000 to 150,000 distinct CDR3 sequences; 94% of them were singletons. The ten top clones hold roughly 0.095% of the sample. The sample comprised CD4+ T cells from PBMCs. These receptors came from a human donor in good health.

The gene calls are TRBV5-6 and TRBJ2-7; tentatively, D is TRBD1 (5 bases). V lost 4 bases and J 4 bases, leaving 12 bases between the germline ends. Germline V gene sequence: CDR1 SGHDT, CDR2 YYEEEE. This CDR3 comprises 13 residues. CDR3: CASSPDTSYEQYF. CDR3 in DNA: TGTGCCAGCAGCCCGGACACTTCGTACGAGCAGTACTTC. The full variable domain, completed using reference TRBV5-6 and TRBJ2-7, is DAGVTQSPTHLIKTRGQQVTLRCSPKSGHDTVSWYQQALGQGPQFIFQYYEEEERQRGNFPDRFSGHQFPNYSSELNVNALLLGDSALYLCASSPDTSYEQYFGPGTRLTVT.

The J gene is TRBJ2-2, the V gene TRBV11-3; D gene uncertain. The CDR3 is 18 residues long. V was cut by 1 base and J by 0 bases, with 15 bases left in between. Looked up from germline, CDR1 is SGHNT and CDR2 is YENEEA. The CDR3 is CASSLASWAASNTGELFF. As DNA, the CDR3 is TGTGCCAGCAGCTTAGCTTCCTGGGCGGCCTCGAACACCGGGGAGCTGTTTTTT.

The chain has TRBV6-2 or TRBV6-3 and TRBJ2-7; perhaps TRBD2 as D (5 bases). Germline V gives CDR1 MNHEY, CDR2 SVGEGT. V was pared by 7 bases and J by 6 bases, with 16 bases between. The CDR3 has 13 amino acids. DNA of the CDR3: TGTGCCAGCATGGGGAGCCCCGAATTCGAGCAGTACTTC. It codes for CASMGSPEFEQYF.

The chain couples TRBV7-2 to TRBJ2-7; 11 bases fit TRBD1. This CDR3 has 15 residues. With V trimmed by 7 bases and J by 3 bases, 8 bases remained unmatched. Germline CDR1 and CDR2: SGHTA and FQGNSA. CDR3 coding DNA: TGTGCCAGCAACAAGGGGGGGACAGGGGGCTACGAGCAGTACTTC. Residues: CASNKGGTGGYEQYF.

The chain couples TRBV5-1 to TRBJ2-2; 9 bases map to TRBD1. The CDR3 length is 15 residues. Losses at the gene ends were 3 bases for V and 3 bases for J; bases not matched to a gene: 3. Germline V gives CDR1 SGHRS, CDR2 YFSETQ. The CDR3 region is CASSWGTGYTGELFF. The CDR3 DNA follows: TGCGCCAGCAGCTGGGGGACAGGGTACACCGGGGAGCTGTTTTTT.

J is TRBJ2-2 and V is TRBV6-5; no reliable D call. V shed 2 bases and J shed 2 bases, with 9 bases lying between them. This CDR3 region has 15 residues. Looked up from germline, CDR1 is MNHEY and CDR2 is SVGAGI. The CDR3 DNA reads as TGTGCCAGCAGTTACGCAACAGTTAACACCGGGGAGCTGTTTTTT. Protein: CASSYATVNTGELFF.

CDR3 coding DNA: TGTGCCAGTAGGCCCCTAGGGCGGGACGGGGACTATGGCTACACCTTC. Translated, it gives CASRPLGRDGDYGYTF. The chain joins TRBV19 to TRBJ1-2; TRBD1 might be the D (5 bases). The V gene's germline CDR1 is LNHDA and CDR2 SQIVND (reference sequence). The germline V and J ends were trimmed by 6 bases and 3 bases, with 20 bases remaining between them. The CDR3 length is 16 residues.

The gene calls are TRBV29-1 and TRBJ2-5, with unresolved D. Between the trimmed V and J ends, which lost 7 bases and 1 base, there was a span of 16 bases. Germline V gives CDR1 SQVTM, CDR2 ANQGSEA. The CDR3 is 14 amino acids. CDR3: CSDPLFRFQETQYF. The DNA for the CDR3 is TGCAGCGATCCCCTTTTCCGGTTCCAAGAGACCCAGTACTTC.

V usage is TRBV4-3 and J usage is TRBJ2-7; 7 bases line up with TRBD2. V lost 1 base to trimming and J lost 2 bases; unmatched junction nucleotides: 5. The germline V gene encodes CDR1 LGHNA and CDR2 YSLEER. This CDR3 is 15 amino acids long. CDR3 residues: CASSQVLARAYEQYF. The CDR3 bases are TGCGCCAGCAGCCAAGTACTAGCGAGAGCCTACGAGCAGTACTTC.

This clonotype was seen only once. The rearrangement uses TRBV28 and TRBJ2-2, with D perhaps TRBD1 or TRBD2 (5 bases each). The germline V gene encodes CDR1 MDHEN and CDR2 SYDVKM. This CDR3 spans 15 amino acids. V lost 8 bases, J lost 2 bases, and 15 bases lay in between. As DNA, the CDR3 is TGTGCCAGCTGGGGCCCCGGGACCAACACCGGGGAGCTGTTTTTT. It codes for CASWGPGTNTGELFF.

The chain combines TRBV7-3 with TRBJ1-2; D not resolved. The V and J ends lost 0 bases and 6 bases respectively, with 8 bases between them. Germline V gene sequence: CDR1 SGHTA, CDR2 FQGTGA. This CDR3 has 13 residues. The CDR3 spells CASSLTREDGYTF. The CDR3 coding sequence is TGTGCCAGCAGCTTAACCCGGGAGGATGGCTACACCTTC. Looking up the rest from reference TRBV7-3 and TRBJ1-2 gives the full variable domain: GAGVSQTPSNKVTEKGKYVELRCDPISGHTALYWYRQSLGQGPEFLIYFQGTGAADDSGLPNDRFFAVRPEGSVSTLKIQRTERGDSAVYLCASSLTREDGYTFGSGTRLTVV.

The rearrangement uses TRBV5-4 and TRBJ1-1; the D gene is possibly TRBD1 (6 bases). Germline V gene data show CDR1 as SGHNT and CDR2 as YYREEE (reference sequence). V lost 0 bases to trimming and J lost 1 base, with 10 bases between them. The CDR3 has 15 residues. The CDR3 nucleotides are TGTGCCAGCAGCTTGGCGGGACATCCGAACACTGAAGCTTTCTTT. It encodes CASSLAGHPNTEAFF.